This T cell receptor (beta chain) was sequenced during a study of T cell responses to AZD1222 COVID-19 vaccine. Broader study findings: Repertoires were sampled only after the peak T cell response. Most donors were white British and more were female, and clonal diversity was possibly underestimated. Increased Spike-specific TCR breadth and depth were observed after two AZD1222 doses. Dominant at 160-218 and 743-854, vaccine-associated CD4 TCRs also spanned spike.

On this clone itself: Antigen: not known.

TCRdb's copy holds only in-frame clones and misses some; the assay was immunoSEQ multiplex PCR. The sample holds around 84,000 clones, approximately 85% seen once. J lost 2 bases, V lost 6 bases, and 4 bases had no gene match. This CDR3 spans 13 amino acids. Germline V gene sequence: CDR1 MDHEN, CDR2 SYDVKM. V is TRBV28 and J is TRBJ2-7, with 7 bases aligning to TRBD1. The clonotype comes from an adult in good health. Sequencing was performed on peripheral blood, taken on day 0 of AZD1222 vaccination. CDR3 sequence (DNA): TGTGCCAGCAGACCGGGACAGACCTACGAGCAGTACTTC. Residues: CASRPGQTYEQYF.